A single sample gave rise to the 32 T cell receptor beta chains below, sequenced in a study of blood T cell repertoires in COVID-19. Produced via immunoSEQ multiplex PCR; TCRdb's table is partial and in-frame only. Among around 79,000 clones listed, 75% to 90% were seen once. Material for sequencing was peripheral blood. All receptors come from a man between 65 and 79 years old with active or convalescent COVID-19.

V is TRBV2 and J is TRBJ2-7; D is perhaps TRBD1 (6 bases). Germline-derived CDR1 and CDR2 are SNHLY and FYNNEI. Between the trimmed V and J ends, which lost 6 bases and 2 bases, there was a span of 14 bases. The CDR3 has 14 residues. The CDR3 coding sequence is TGTGCCAGCAGGGTCAGGGGATCGGCCTACGAGCAGTACTTC. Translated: CASRVRGSAYEQYF. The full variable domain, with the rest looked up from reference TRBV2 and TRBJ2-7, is EPEVTQTPSHQVTQMGQEVILRCVPISNHLYFYWYRQILGQKVEFLVSFYNNEISEKSEIFDDQFSVERPDGSNFTLKIRSTKLEDSAMYFCASRVRGSAYEQYFGPGTRLTVT.

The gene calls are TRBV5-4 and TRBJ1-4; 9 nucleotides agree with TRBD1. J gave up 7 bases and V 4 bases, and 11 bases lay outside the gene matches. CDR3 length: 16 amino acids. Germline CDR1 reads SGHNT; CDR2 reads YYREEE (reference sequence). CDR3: CASSRNSGTGIEKLFF. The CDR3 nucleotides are TGTGCCAGCAGCCGTAACTCCGGGACAGGGATTGAAAAACTGTTTTTT.

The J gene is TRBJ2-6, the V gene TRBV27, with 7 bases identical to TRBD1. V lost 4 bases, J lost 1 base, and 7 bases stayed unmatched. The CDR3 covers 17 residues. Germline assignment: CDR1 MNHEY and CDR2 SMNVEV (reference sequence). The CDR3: CASSWGRGISGANVLTF. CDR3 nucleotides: TGTGCCAGCAGTTGGGGCAGGGGGATATCTGGGGCCAACGTCCTGACTTTC.

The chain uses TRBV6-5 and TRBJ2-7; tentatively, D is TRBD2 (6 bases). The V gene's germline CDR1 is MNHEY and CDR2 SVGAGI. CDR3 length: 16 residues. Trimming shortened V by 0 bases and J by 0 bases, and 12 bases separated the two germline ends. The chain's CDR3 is CASSYSTRLDSYEQYF. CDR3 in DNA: TGTGCCAGCAGTTACTCGACTAGACTGGACTCCTACGAGCAGTACTTC.

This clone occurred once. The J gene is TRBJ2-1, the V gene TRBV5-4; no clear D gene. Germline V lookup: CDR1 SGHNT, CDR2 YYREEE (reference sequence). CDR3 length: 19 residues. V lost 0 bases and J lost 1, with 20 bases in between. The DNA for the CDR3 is TGTGCCAGCAGCTTGGAGGCCCATTCGGCGGCCAATTCCTACAATGAGCAGTTCTTC. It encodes CASSLEAHSAANSYNEQFF. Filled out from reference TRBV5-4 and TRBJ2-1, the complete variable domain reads ETGVTQSPTHLIKTRGQQVTLRCSSQSGHNTVSWYQQALGQGPQFIFQYYREEENGRGNFPPRFSGLQFPNYSSELNVNALELDDSALYLCASSLEAHSAANSYNEQFFGPGTRLTVL.

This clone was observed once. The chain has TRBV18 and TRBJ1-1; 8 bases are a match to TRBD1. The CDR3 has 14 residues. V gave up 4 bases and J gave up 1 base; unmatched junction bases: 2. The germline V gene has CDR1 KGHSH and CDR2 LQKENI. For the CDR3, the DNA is TGTGCCAGCTCACAAGGACAGGGGAACACTGAAGCTTTCTTT. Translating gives CASSQGQGNTEAFF.

In DNA, the CDR3 is TGTGCCAGCAGCTTAACGTCGGTACCTGAGGAGTACTTC. Residues: CASSLTSVPEEYF. V and J are TRBV7-9 and TRBJ2-7, with D hard to call. This CDR3 is 13 amino acids long. V lost 2 bases and J 11 bases, leaving 16 bases between the germline ends. The germline V gene encodes CDR1 SEHNR and CDR2 FQNEAQ (reference sequence).

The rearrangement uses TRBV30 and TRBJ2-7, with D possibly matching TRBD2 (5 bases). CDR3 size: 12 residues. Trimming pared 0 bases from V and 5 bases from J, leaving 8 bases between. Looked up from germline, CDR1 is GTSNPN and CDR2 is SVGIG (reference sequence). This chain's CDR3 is CAWSVSGNEQYF. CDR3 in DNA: TGTGCCTGGAGTGTATCCGGGAACGAGCAGTACTTC.

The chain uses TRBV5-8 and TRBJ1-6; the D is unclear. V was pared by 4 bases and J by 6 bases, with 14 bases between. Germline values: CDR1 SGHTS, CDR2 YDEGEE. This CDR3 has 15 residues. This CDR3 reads CASSHETVSNSPLHF. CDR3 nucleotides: TGTGCCAGCAGCCATGAAACGGTTTCTAATTCACCCCTCCACTTT.

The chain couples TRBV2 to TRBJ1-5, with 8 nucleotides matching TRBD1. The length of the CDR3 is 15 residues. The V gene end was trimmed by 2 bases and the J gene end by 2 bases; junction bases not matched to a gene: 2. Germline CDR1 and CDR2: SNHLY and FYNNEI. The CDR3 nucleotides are TGTGCCAGCAGTGAACAGACAGGGGGCAATCAGCCCCAGCATTTT. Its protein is CASSEQTGGNQPQHF.

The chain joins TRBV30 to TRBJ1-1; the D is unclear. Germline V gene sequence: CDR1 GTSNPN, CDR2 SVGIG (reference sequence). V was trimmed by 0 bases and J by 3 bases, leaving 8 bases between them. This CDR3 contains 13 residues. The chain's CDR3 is CAWSVMRDTEAFF. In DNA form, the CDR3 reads TGTGCCTGGAGTGTAATGAGGGACACTGAAGCTTTCTTT.

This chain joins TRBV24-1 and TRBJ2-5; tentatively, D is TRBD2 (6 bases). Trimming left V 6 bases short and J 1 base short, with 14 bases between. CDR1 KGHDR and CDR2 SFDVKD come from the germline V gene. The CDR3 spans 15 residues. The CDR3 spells CATSPSLGGQETQYF. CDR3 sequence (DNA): TGTGCCACCAGTCCGTCGTTGGGGGGCCAAGAGACCCAGTACTTC.

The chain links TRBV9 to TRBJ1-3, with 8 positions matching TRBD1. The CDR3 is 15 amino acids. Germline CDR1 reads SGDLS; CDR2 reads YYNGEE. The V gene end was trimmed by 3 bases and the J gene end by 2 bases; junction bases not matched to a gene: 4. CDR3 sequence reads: CASSDDRGAGNTIYF. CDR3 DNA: TGTGCCAGCAGCGACGACAGGGGAGCTGGAAACACCATATATTTT.

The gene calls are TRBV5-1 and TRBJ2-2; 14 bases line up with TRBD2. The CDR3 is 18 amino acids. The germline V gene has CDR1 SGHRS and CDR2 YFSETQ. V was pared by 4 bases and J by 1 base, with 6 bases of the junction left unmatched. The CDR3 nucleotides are TGCGCCAGCAGCCCACGAGGGACTAGCGGGGGGAACACCGGGGAGCTGTTTTTT. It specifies CASSPRGTSGGNTGELFF. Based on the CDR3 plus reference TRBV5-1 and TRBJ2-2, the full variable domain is KAGVTQTPRYLIKTRGQQVTLSCSPISGHRSVSWYQQTPGQGLQFLFEYFSETQRNKGNFPGRFSGRQFSNSRSEMNVSTLELGDSALYLCASSPRGTSGGNTGELFFGEGSRLTVL.

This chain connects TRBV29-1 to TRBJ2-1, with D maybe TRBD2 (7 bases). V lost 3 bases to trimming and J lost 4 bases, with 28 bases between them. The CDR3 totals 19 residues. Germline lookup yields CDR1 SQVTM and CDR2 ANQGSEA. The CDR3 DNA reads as TGCAGCGTTGAGCGGTGGGGCTCAAGGGGGGGAGGCCAGTACAATGAGCAGTTCTTC. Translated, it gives CSVERWGSRGGGQYNEQFF.

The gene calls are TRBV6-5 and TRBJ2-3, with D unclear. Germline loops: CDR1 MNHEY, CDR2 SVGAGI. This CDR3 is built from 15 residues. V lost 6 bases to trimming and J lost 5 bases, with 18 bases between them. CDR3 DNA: TGTGCCAGCAGCCGTACGCCAAATTACGGAGATACGCAGTATTTT. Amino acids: CASSRTPNYGDTQYF.

The chain's CDR3 is CASSYSTGTREQFF. CDR3 nucleotide sequence: TGTGCCAGCAGTTACTCGACAGGGACCCGGGAGCAGTTCTTC. The chain has TRBV6-2 or TRBV6-3 and TRBJ2-1, with 7 bases fitting TRBD1. J was trimmed by 10 bases and V by 0 bases; bases with no gene match: 6. Germline-derived CDR1 and CDR2 are MNHEY and SVGEGT. The CDR3 is 14 residues long.

The DNA of the CDR3 is TGTGCCAGCAGTTTATCGGGACAGCCCTACGAGCAGTACTTC. Residues: CASSLSGQPYEQYF. The gene calls are TRBV28 and TRBJ2-7; 7 bases match TRBD1. Germline trimming cut 1 base from V and 2 bases from J; bases unmatched to any gene: 2. The CDR3 loop spans 14 amino acids. CDR1 MDHEN and CDR2 SYDVKM come from the germline V gene.

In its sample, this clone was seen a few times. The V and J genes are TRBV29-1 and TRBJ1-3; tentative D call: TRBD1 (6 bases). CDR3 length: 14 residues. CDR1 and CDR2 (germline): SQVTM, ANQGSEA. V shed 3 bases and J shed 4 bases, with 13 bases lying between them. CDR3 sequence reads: CSVDPTGSGNTIYF. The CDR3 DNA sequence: TGCAGCGTTGATCCTACAGGGTCAGGAAACACCATATATTTT.

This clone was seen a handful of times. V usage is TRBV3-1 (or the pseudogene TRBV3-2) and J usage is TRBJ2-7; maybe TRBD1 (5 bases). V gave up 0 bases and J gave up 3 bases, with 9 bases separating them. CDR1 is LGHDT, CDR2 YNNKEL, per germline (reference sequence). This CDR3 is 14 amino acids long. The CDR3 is CASSQDVGRYEQYF. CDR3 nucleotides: TGTGCCAGCAGCCAAGATGTGGGGCGCTACGAGCAGTACTTC.

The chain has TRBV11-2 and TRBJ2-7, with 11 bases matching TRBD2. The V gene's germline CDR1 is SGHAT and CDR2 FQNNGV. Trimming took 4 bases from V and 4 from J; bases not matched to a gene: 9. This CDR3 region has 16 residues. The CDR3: CASSSRLAGGGYEQYF. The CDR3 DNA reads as TGTGCCAGCAGCTCCCGGCTAGCGGGAGGCGGTTACGAGCAGTACTTC.

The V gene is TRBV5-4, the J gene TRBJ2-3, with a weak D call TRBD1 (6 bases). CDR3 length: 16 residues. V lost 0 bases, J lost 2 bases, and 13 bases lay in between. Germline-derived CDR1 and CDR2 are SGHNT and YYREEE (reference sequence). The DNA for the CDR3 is TGTGCCAGCAGCTTGGGAGGGGGTCGGGCCACAGATACGCAGTATTTT. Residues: CASSLGGGRATDTQYF.

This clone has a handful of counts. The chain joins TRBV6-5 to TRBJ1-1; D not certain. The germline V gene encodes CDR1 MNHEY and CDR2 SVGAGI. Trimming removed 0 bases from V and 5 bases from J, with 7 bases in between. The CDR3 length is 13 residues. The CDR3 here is CASSYSSRTEAFF. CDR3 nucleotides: TGTGCCAGCAGTTACTCGTCACGGACTGAAGCTTTCTTT.

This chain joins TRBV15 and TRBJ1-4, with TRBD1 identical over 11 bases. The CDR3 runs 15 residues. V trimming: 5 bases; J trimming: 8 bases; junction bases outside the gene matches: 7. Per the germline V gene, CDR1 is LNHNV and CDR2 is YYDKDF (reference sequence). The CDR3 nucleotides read TGTGCCACCAGCCCATGGACAGGGGGCGACGAAAAACTGTTTTTT. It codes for CATSPWTGGDEKLFF.

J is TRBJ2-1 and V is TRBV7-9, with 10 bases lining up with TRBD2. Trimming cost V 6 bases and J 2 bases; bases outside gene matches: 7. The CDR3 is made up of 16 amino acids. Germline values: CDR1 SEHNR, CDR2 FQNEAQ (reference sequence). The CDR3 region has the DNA TGTGCCAGCAGGGGAGCTAGCGGGAGTCCCTACAATGAGCAGTTCTTC. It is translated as CASRGASGSPYNEQFF.

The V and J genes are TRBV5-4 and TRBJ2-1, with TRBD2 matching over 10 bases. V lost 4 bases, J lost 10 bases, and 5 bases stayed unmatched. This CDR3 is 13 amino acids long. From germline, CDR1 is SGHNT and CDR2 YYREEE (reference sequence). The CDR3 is CASSLAGDREQFF. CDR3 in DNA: TGTGCCAGCAGCCTAGCGGGAGATAGGGAGCAGTTCTTC.

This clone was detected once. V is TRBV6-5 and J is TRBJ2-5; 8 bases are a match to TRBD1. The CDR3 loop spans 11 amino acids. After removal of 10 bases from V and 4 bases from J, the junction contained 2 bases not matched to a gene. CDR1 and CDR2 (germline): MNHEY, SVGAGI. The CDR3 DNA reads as TGTGCCACACAGGGGGTAGAGACCCAGTACTTC. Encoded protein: CATQGVETQYF.

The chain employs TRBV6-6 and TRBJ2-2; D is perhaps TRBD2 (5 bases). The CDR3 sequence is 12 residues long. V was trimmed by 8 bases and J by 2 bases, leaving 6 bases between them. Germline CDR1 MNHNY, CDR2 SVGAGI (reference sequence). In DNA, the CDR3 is TGTGCCAGCGAGGGTAACACCGGGGAGCTGTTTTTT. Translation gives CASEGNTGELFF.

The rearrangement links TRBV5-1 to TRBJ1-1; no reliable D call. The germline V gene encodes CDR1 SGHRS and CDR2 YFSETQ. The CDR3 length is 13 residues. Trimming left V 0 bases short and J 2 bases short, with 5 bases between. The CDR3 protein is CASSLDRNTEAFF. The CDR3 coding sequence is TGCGCCAGCAGCTTGGACAGAAACACTGAAGCTTTCTTT.

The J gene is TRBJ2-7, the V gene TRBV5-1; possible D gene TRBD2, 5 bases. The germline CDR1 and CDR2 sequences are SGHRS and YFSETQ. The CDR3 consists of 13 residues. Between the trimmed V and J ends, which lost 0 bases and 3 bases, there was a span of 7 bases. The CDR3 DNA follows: TGCGCCAGCAGCTTGGCGGGGAGCTACGAGCAGTACTTC. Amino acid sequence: CASSLAGSYEQYF.

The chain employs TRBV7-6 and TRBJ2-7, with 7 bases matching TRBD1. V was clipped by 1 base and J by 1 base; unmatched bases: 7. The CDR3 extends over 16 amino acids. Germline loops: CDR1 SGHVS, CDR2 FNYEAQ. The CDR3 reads CASSLGGGGQSYEQYF. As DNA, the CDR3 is TGTGCCAGCAGCTTAGGGGGTGGGGGACAGTCCTACGAGCAGTACTTC. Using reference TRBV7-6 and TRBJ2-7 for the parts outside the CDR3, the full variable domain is GAGVSQSPRYKVTKRGQDVALRCDPISGHVSLYWYRQALGQGPEFLTYFNYEAQQDKSGLPNDRFSAERPEGSISTLTIQRTEQRDSAMYRCASSLGGGGQSYEQYFGPGTRLTVT.

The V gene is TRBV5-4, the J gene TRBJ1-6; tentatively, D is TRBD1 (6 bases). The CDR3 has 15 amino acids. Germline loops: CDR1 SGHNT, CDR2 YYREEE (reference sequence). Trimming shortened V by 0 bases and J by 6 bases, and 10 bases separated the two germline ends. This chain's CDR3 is CASSLETGSNSPLHF. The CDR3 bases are TGTGCCAGCAGCTTGGAGACAGGATCTAATTCACCCCTCCACTTT. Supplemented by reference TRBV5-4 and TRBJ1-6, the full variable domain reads ETGVTQSPTHLIKTRGQQVTLRCSSQSGHNTVSWYQQALGQGPQFIFQYYREEENGRGNFPPRFSGLQFPNYSSELNVNALELDDSALYLCASSLETGSNSPLHFGNGTRLTVT.